These 31 T cell receptor beta chains share one sample of origin, sequenced in a study of cytomegalovirus exposure and HLA in healthy donors. The PCR used 60 Vbeta and 13 Jbeta primers. Libraries were prepared by immunoSEQ multiplex PCR; TCRdb keeps only in-frame clonotypes and omits some of them. The record lists some 140,000 clones, of which the ten most abundant hold roughly 2%. Sequenced input: PBMCs. These receptors originate from a woman aged 55-75 years in good health and CMV-seronegative.

The V and J genes are TRBV4-1 and TRBJ1-1; 7 nucleotides line up with TRBD1. Germline-derived CDR1 and CDR2 are MGHRA and YSYEKL. The CDR3 length is 16 residues. V trimming: 1 base; J trimming: 0 bases; junction bases outside the gene matches: 5. The DNA for the CDR3 is TGCGCCAGCAGCCAAGGGGGGACAGAAGTGAACACTGAAGCTTTCTTT. Translation: CASSQGGTEVNTEAFF.

This chain's CDR3 is CASSGDRPQTQYF. CDR3 in DNA: TGTGCCAGCAGTGGAGACAGGCCCCAGACCCAGTACTTC. The V call is TRBV2, the J call TRBJ2-5, with D maybe TRBD1 (6 bases). Per the germline V gene, CDR1 is SNHLY and CDR2 is FYNNEI. V shed 4 bases and J shed 6 bases, with 12 bases lying between them. CDR3 size: 13 residues.

The V call is TRBV2, the J call TRBJ2-6; TRBD2 matches 13 bases. Germline CDR1 SNHLY, CDR2 FYNNEI. Germline trimming cut 4 bases from V and 0 bases from J; bases unmatched to any gene: 3. The CDR3 contains 18 residues. In DNA, the CDR3 is TGTGCCAGCAGTGGACTAGCGGGAGGAAACTCTGGGGCCAACGTCCTGACTTTC. It codes for CASSGLAGGNSGANVLTF.

The chain has TRBV18 and TRBJ1-6, with 7 bases fitting TRBD1. The CDR3 has 18 amino acids. J gave up 7 bases and V 4 bases, and 16 bases lay outside the gene matches. Per germline, CDR1 KGHSH and CDR2 LQKENI. The CDR3 DNA reads TGTGCCAGCTCACTCACGAGGGTCTGGGACAGTCAAAATTCACCCCTCCACTTT. Protein product: CASSLTRVWDSQNSPLHF.

This sequence joins TRBV5-1 and TRBJ2-1; 13 positions match TRBD2. V was pared by 1 base and J by 4 bases, with 11 bases of the junction left unmatched. The CDR3 has 19 amino acids. CDR1 SGHRS and CDR2 YFSETQ come from the germline V gene. CDR3 region: CASSLRQLAGGPGYNEQFF. CDR3 in DNA: TGCGCCAGCAGCTTGCGGCAACTAGCGGGGGGGCCGGGGTACAATGAGCAGTTCTTC.

V gene TRBV5-1 combines with J gene TRBJ2-3, with 9 bases that match TRBD1. The CDR3 is 16 residues long. J lost 5 bases, V lost 5 bases, and 12 bases had no gene match. The germline V gene encodes CDR1 SGHRS and CDR2 YFSETQ. The CDR3 coding sequence is TGCGCCAGCAGATTGACCCTACAGGGGGCAGGAGATACGCAGTATTTT. This translates into CASRLTLQGAGDTQYF.

The chain is built from TRBV4-1 and TRBJ2-3, with 13 bases fitting TRBD2. The germline V gene encodes CDR1 MGHRA and CDR2 YSYEKL. Trimming removed 4 bases from V and 1 base from J; junction bases left unmatched: 8. The CDR3 length is 18 residues. CDR3 in DNA: TGCGCCAGCAGCCCCCTTGGGACTAGCGGGATTCGCACAGATACGCAGTATTTT. Its protein product is CASSPLGTSGIRTDTQYF.

CDR3 sequence (DNA): TGTGCCAGCAGTGAAACCCGACTAGCGGGAGAGCGAACAGATACGCAGTATTTT. The encoded protein is CASSETRLAGERTDTQYF. The rearrangement links TRBV2 to TRBJ2-3; TRBD2 matches at 12 bases. Germline assignment: CDR1 SNHLY and CDR2 FYNNEI. Trimming removed 2 bases from V and 3 bases from J; junction bases left unmatched: 9. The length of the CDR3 is 18 residues. The whole variable domain, filled in from reference TRBV2 and TRBJ2-3, reads EPEVTQTPSHQVTQMGQEVILRCVPISNHLYFYWYRQILGQKVEFLVSFYNNEISEKSEIFDDQFSVERPDGSNFTLKIRSTKLEDSAMYFCASSETRLAGERTDTQYFGPGTRLTVL.

The V call is TRBV19, the J call TRBJ2-2; 10 bases match TRBD1. Germline V gene sequence: CDR1 LNHDA, CDR2 SQIVND (reference sequence). This CDR3 comprises 15 residues. The V and J ends lost 6 bases and 6 bases, in that order; junction bases with no gene match: 7. CDR3 sequence reads: CASRRTGGRAGELFF. Here the CDR3 DNA reads TGTGCCAGTAGGCGGACAGGGGGGAGAGCCGGGGAGCTGTTTTTT.

The V call is TRBV6-1, the J call TRBJ1-6, with 9 bases identical to TRBD1. Losses at the gene ends were 6 bases for V and 11 bases for J; bases not matched to a gene: 8. CDR3 length: 14 residues. CDR1 MNHNS and CDR2 SASEGT come from the germline V gene. CDR3 DNA sequence: TGTGCCAGCAGCTTGGGACAGGGACGGGCACCCCTCCACTTT. Translated, it gives CASSLGQGRAPLHF.

The gene calls are TRBV7-2 and TRBJ1-1; D is unresolved. V was pared by 2 bases and J by 4 bases, with 11 bases between. Germline CDR1 is SGHTA and CDR2 is FQGNSA. The CDR3 is 14 amino acids. CDR3 region: CASSLPFGVTEAFF. In nucleotides, the CDR3 is TGTGCCAGCAGCTTACCTTTCGGTGTCACTGAAGCTTTCTTT.

The chain combines TRBV5-1 with TRBJ2-2; 16 bases match TRBD2. The germline V gene encodes CDR1 SGHRS and CDR2 YFSETQ. This CDR3 contains 15 residues. V lost 4 bases, J lost 6 bases, and 0 bases stayed unmatched. The DNA of the CDR3 is TGCGCCAGCAGCGGGACTAGCGGGAGGGCCGGGGAGCTGTTTTTT. Amino acids: CASSGTSGRAGELFF.

The chain recombines TRBV5-1 with TRBJ1-5; D possibly corresponds to TRBD1 (6 bases). The CDR3 is 15 amino acids. With 0 bases removed from V and 2 bases from J, the gap between germline ends came to 9 bases. Germline loops: CDR1 SGHRS, CDR2 YFSETQ. The CDR3 DNA reads as TGCGCCAGCAGCTTGGCAGGGGAAGGCAATCAGCCCCAGCATTTT. Its protein is CASSLAGEGNQPQHF.

The gene calls are TRBV2 and TRBJ2-7, with 8 positions matching TRBD1. CDR1 is SNHLY and CDR2 is FYNNEI in the germline V gene. There are 15 residues in the CDR3. Losses at the gene ends were 5 bases for V and 4 bases for J; bases not matched to a gene: 10. DNA of the CDR3: TGTGCCAGCAGTTTCCCCGGGACAGGAGTATACGAGCAGTACTTC. This codes for CASSFPGTGVYEQYF.

The rearrangement joins TRBV6-9 to TRBJ2-7; 7 bases agree with TRBD1. Germline trimming cut 2 bases from V and 3 bases from J; bases unmatched to any gene: 7. The CDR3 length is 15 residues. Germline V gives CDR1 MNHGY, CDR2 SVAAGI. In DNA, the CDR3 is TGTGCCAGCAGTTATCGGACAGGTTCTTACTACGAGCAGTACTTC. It is translated as CASSYRTGSYYEQYF.

J is TRBJ2-3 and V is TRBV27, with a weak D call TRBD2 (5 bases). V was pared by 5 bases and J by 9 bases, with 12 bases between. Germline V gene data show CDR1 as MNHEY and CDR2 as SMNVEV (reference sequence). The CDR3 has 12 amino acids. CDR3 nucleotide sequence: TGTGCCAGCAGTCCAACGTGGGAGACGCAGTATTTT. Translated, it gives CASSPTWETQYF.

The J gene is TRBJ1-1, the V gene TRBV27; D not resolved. Germline-derived CDR1 and CDR2 are MNHEY and SMNVEV (reference sequence). The CDR3 has 13 residues. The V end was cut by 7 bases, the J end by 4 bases, with 13 bases between. DNA for the CDR3: TGTGCCAGCAAGTACGATGGAGGCACTGAAGCTTTCTTT. This gives the protein CASKYDGGTEAFF.

This rearrangement joins TRBV4-1 to TRBJ2-4; tentative D call: TRBD1 (5 bases). CDR1 is MGHRA and CDR2 is YSYEKL in the germline V gene. The CDR3 runs to 15 residues. V was trimmed by 2 bases and J by 0 bases, leaving 8 bases between them. The CDR3 DNA reads as TGCGCCAGCAGCCAAATACAGGTAGCCAAAAACATTCAGTACTTC. It specifies CASSQIQVAKNIQYF.

The rearrangement links TRBV5-1 to TRBJ2-5; the D gene is possibly TRBD1 (6 bases). The V gene lost 0 bases and the J gene lost 6 bases, with 15 bases spanning the gap. CDR3 length: 15 amino acids. Germline V gene data show CDR1 as SGHRS and CDR2 as YFSETQ. Here the CDR3 DNA reads TGCGCCAGCAGCTTGGTGTCGGGACAAGAGCAGACCCAGTACTTC. It is translated as CASSLVSGQEQTQYF. Complete variable domain (other parts from reference TRBV5-1 and TRBJ2-5): KAGVTQTPRYLIKTRGQQVTLSCSPISGHRSVSWYQQTPGQGLQFLFEYFSETQRNKGNFPGRFSGRQFSNSRSEMNVSTLELGDSALYLCASSLVSGQEQTQYFGPGTRLLVL.

The chain combines TRBV25-1 with TRBJ1-1, with D perhaps matching TRBD1 (6 bases). V was cut by 3 bases and J by 7 bases, with 18 bases left in between. This CDR3 region has 15 residues. Germline CDR1 and CDR2: MGHDK and SYGVNS. CDR3 DNA sequence: TGTGCCAGCAGTGATCCAACCGGGACAACATTTGAAGCTTTCTTT. Its protein product is CASSDPTGTTFEAFF.

The genes are TRBV6-6 and TRBJ1-2; no clear D. CDR1 and CDR2 from the germline V gene are MNHNY and SVGAGI (reference sequence). The CDR3 has 11 amino acids. The germline V and J ends were trimmed by 6 bases and 2 bases, with 4 bases remaining between them. The CDR3 region has the DNA TGTGCCAGCAGGACAAACTATGGCTACACCTTC. Its protein product is CASRTNYGYTF.

The V gene is TRBV7-3, the J gene TRBJ1-2; unclear D gene. Trimming removed 1 base at V and 0 bases at J, with 12 bases between. Germline loops: CDR1 SGHTA, CDR2 FQGTGA. The CDR3 covers 16 residues. CDR3 in DNA: TGTGCCAGCAGCTTAAGAGGAGGTCAAGCTAACTATGGCTACACCTTC. This sequence encodes CASSLRGGQANYGYTF.

The chain employs TRBV28 and TRBJ2-1; a possible D gene is TRBD2 (6 bases). Per germline, CDR1 MDHEN and CDR2 SYDVKM. V shed 6 bases and J shed 2 bases, with 11 bases lying between them. The CDR3 is made up of 14 amino acids. As DNA, the CDR3 is TGTGCCAGCAGGGGGCGGGGCACCTACAATGAGCAGTTCTTC. It specifies CASRGRGTYNEQFF.

V and J are TRBV28 and TRBJ1-4, with TRBD1 identical over 7 bases. Germline CDR1 reads MDHEN; CDR2 reads SYDVKM. V shed 7 bases and J 8 bases; nucleotides not matched to a gene: 16. The CDR3 loop spans 16 amino acids. The CDR3 DNA follows: TGTGCCAGCATTGGGGGAAGACAGGGTCGGAACGAAAAACTGTTTTTT. It is translated as CASIGGRQGRNEKLFF.

The rearrangement uses TRBV2 and TRBJ1-3, with a possible D match to TRBD1 (6 bases). Germline CDR1 reads SNHLY; CDR2 reads FYNNEI. V was trimmed by 3 bases and J by 4 bases, leaving 13 bases between them. The CDR3 runs 15 residues. The CDR3 coding sequence is TGTGCCAGCAGTGACCACAGGGTAACGGGAAACACCATATATTTT. Its protein product is CASSDHRVTGNTIYF.

The rearrangement uses TRBV5-1 and TRBJ2-2; D perhaps matches TRBD1 (6 bases). The CDR3 contains 15 residues. Germline CDR1 reads SGHRS; CDR2 reads YFSETQ. The germline V and J ends were trimmed by 2 bases and 5 bases, with 13 bases remaining between them. The CDR3 DNA reads TGCGCCAGCAGCTTACAGGGTATCAGGACCGGGGAGCTGTTTTTT. It codes for CASSLQGIRTGELFF.

The chain links TRBV27 to TRBJ2-1, with TRBD2 identical over 9 bases. The CDR3 is made up of 17 amino acids. The ends lost 5 bases at V and 4 bases at J; junction bases unmatched: 12. Germline values: CDR1 MNHEY, CDR2 SMNVEV (reference sequence). The CDR3 loop is CASSAERGAGFYNEQFF. CDR3 nucleotides: TGTGCCAGCAGTGCGGAGCGGGGGGCGGGGTTTTACAATGAGCAGTTCTTC.

This chain links TRBV5-1 with TRBJ2-5, with no clear D. Germline V lookup: CDR1 SGHRS, CDR2 YFSETQ. This CDR3 contains 13 residues. Trimming left V 4 bases short and J 2 bases short, with 9 bases between. The chain's CDR3 is CASSVTRQETQYF. CDR3 bases: TGCGCCAGCAGCGTGACTCGGCAAGAGACCCAGTACTTC.

The gene calls are TRBV5-6 and TRBJ2-5; 9 bases fit TRBD1. The J segment lost 4 bases and the V segment lost 4 bases, leaving 11 bases of the junction unmatched. This CDR3 is built from 16 residues. CDR1 is SGHDT, CDR2 YYEEEE, per germline. DNA of the CDR3: TGTGCCAGCAGCATACGGACAGGGGCTTGGGGAGAGACCCAGTACTTC. Protein product: CASSIRTGAWGETQYF.

The chain is built from TRBV21-1 and TRBJ2-3; the D call of TRBD2 is as the table states it, not checked on the DNA. TRBV21-1 is designated a pseudogene. CDR3 length: 13 amino acids. This CDR3 is CASSNRRGSTQYF. The CDR3 nucleotides read TGTGCCAGCAGCAATAGGCGGGGAAGTACGCAGTATTTT.

This chain connects TRBV18 to TRBJ2-2; TRBD1 aligns across 7 bases. CDR3 length: 14 residues. Germline assignment: CDR1 KGHSH and CDR2 LQKENI. V shed 6 bases and J 3 bases; nucleotides not matched to a gene: 4. CDR3: CASSPTGDTGELFF. CDR3 in DNA: TGTGCCAGCTCTCCCACAGGGGACACCGGGGAGCTGTTTTTT.